This TCR beta chain was identified during a study of T cell responses to AZD1222 COVID-19 vaccine. Background on the study: Pooled in the analysis were second doses at about 4 or about 12 weeks. Study-level points and caveats: None of the repertoires were sampled until the peak T cell response had passed.

This clone was picked up one time. Its antigen is still unknown. The protocol was immunoSEQ multiplex PCR, while the TCRdb copy is restricted to in-frame clones and leaves out a portion. Of about 140,000 clones listed, about 90% were seen once; the top ten hold about 3%. This CDR3 has 20 residues. Trimming left V 0 bases short and J 0 bases short, with 18 bases between. CDR1 is LGHNA, CDR2 YSLEER, per germline. This clonotype originated in an adult in good health. The chain has TRBV4-3 and TRBJ2-6; D tentatively fits TRBD1 or TRBD2 (5 bases each). This specimen consisted of peripheral blood, obtained on day 0 of AZD1222 vaccination. The CDR3 protein is CASSQDSSKAGTSGANVLTF. DNA of the CDR3: TGCGCCAGCAGCCAAGATTCCAGCAAGGCAGGGACCTCTGGGGCCAACGTCCTGACTTTC.